This paragraph covers one T cell receptor (beta chain) sequence. Its antigen remains unidentified. In germline, CDR1 is DFQATT, CDR2 SNEGSKA (reference sequence). The CDR3 loop spans 13 amino acids. V lost 0 bases, J lost 1 base, and 6 bases lay in between. Treg sorting used a CD4+CD25+CD127-/low gate. After constant-region reverse-primer amplification, full-length variable regions underwent semi-nested PCR with Nested Universal Primer A. TCRdb reprocessed the 5' RACE reads via MiXCR and lists one record per CDR3 protein. The sample includes roughly 7,400 distinct CDR3 sequences, approximately 70% of them seen just once. Study results and caveats: Greatest tumor Treg TCR overlap was with tumor naive CD4+ cells.

This chain connects TRBV20-1 to TRBJ1-1; no clear D gene. The sequence was obtained from a female donor with breast cancer. The sequenced material came from tumor-infiltrating Tregs sorted from the breast tumor. The CDR3 is CSARETPNTEAFF. The DNA of the CDR3 is TGCAGTGCTAGAGAAACCCCGAACACTGAAGCTTTCTTT.